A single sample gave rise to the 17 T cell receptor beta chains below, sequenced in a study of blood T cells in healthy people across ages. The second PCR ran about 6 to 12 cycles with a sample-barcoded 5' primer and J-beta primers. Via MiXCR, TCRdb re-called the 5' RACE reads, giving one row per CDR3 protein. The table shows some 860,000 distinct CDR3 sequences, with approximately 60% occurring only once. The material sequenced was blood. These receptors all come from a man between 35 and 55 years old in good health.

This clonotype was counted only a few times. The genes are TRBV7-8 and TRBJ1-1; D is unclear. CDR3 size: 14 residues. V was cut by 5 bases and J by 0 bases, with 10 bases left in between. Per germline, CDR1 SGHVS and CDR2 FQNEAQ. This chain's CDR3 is CASSSRSVNTEAFF. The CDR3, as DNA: TGTGCCAGCAGCAGCCGGTCGGTGAACACTGAAGCTTTCTTT.

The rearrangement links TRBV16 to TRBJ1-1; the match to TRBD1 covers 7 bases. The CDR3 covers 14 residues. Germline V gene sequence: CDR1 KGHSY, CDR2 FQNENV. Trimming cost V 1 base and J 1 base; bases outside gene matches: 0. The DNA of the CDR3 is TGTGCCAGCAGCCAATGGACAGGGAACACTGAAGCTTTCTTT. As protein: CASSQWTGNTEAFF.

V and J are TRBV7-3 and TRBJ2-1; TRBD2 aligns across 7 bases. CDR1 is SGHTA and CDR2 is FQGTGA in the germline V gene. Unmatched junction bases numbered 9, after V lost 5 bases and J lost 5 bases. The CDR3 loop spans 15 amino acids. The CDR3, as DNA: TGTGCCAGCAGCGCATCGAGCGGGAATAACAATGAGCAGTTCTTC. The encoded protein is CASSASSGNNNEQFF.

CDR3 sequence: CASSDGLAAFNEQFF. In DNA form, the CDR3 reads TGTGCCAGCAGTGACGGACTAGCGGCCTTCAATGAGCAGTTCTTC. The chain has TRBV6-1 and TRBJ2-1, with 10 bases fitting TRBD2. CDR1 is MNHNS and CDR2 is SASEGT in the germline V gene. CDR3 length: 15 residues. After removal of 3 bases from V and 6 bases from J, the junction contained 5 bases not matched to a gene.

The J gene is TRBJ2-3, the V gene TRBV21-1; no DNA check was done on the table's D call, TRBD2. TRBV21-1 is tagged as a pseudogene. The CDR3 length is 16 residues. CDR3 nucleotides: TGTGCCAGCAGCCCTAACAGCGGGGGACGACCAGATACGCAGTATTTT. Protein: CASSPNSGGRPDTQYF.

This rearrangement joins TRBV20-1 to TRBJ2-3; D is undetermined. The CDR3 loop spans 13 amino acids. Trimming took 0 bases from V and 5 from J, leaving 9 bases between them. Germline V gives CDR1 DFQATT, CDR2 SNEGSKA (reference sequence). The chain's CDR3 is CSARDIVRDTQYF. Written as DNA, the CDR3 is TGCAGTGCTAGAGATATAGTTCGAGATACGCAGTATTTT.

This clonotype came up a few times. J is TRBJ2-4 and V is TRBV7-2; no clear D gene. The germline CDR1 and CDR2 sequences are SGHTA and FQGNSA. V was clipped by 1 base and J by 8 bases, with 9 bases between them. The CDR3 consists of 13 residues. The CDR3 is CASSLESADIQYF. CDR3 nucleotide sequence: TGTGCCAGCAGCTTAGAGTCGGCGGACATTCAGTACTTC. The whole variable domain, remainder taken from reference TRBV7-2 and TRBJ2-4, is GAGVSQSPSNKVTEKGKDVELRCDPISGHTALYWYRQSLGQGLEFLIYFQGNSAPDKSGLPSDRFSAERTGGSVSTLTIQRTQQEDSAVYLCASSLESADIQYFGAGTRLSVL.

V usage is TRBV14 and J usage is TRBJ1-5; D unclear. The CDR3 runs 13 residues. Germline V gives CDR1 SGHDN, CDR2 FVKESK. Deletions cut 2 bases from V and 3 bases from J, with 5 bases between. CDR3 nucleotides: TGTGCCAGCAGCCAACACCTCAATCAGCCCCAGCATTTT. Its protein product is CASSQHLNQPQHF. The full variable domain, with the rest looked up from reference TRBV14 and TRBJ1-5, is EAGVTQFPSHSVIEKGQTVTLRCDPISGHDNLYWYRRVMGKEIKFLLHFVKESKQDESGMPNNRFLAERTGGTYSTLKVQPAELEDSGVYFCASSQHLNQPQHFGDGTRLSIL.

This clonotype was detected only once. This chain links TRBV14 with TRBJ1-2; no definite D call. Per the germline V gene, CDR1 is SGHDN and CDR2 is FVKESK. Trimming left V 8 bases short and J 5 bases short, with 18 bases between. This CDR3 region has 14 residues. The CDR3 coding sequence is TGTGCCAGCGGAAGTCCCCGCGAAGGTTATGGCTACACCTTC. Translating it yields CASGSPREGYGYTF.

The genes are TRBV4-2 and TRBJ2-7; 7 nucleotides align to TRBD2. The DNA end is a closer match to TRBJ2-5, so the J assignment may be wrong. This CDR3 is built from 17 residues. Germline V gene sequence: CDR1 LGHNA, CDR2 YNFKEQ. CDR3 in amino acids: CASSQDGSSGPHETQYF. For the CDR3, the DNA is TGTGCCAGCAGCCAAGACGGGTCTAGCGGTCCACACGAGACCCAGTACTTC.

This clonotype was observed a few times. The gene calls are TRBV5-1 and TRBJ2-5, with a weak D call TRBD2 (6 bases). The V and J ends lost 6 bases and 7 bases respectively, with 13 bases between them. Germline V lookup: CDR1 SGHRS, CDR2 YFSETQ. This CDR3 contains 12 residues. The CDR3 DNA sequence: TGCGCCAGCAAAAAAGACGGGGGGACCCAGTACTTC. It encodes CASKKDGGTQYF.

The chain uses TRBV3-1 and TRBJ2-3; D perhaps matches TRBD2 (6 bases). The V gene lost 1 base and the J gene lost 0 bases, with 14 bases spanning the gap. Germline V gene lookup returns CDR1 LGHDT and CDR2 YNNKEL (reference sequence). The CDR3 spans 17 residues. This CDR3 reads CASSQAPGVSSTDTQYF. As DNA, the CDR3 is TGTGCCAGCAGCCAAGCCCCGGGAGTTTCTAGCACAGATACGCAGTATTTT.

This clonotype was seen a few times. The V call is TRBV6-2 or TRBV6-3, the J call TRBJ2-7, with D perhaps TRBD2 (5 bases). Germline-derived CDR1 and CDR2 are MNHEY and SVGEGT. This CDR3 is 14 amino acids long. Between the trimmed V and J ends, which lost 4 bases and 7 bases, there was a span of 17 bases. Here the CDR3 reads CASSLNPGSREQYF. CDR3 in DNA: TGTGCCAGCAGTTTGAACCCGGGGTCGCGAGAGCAGTACTTC.

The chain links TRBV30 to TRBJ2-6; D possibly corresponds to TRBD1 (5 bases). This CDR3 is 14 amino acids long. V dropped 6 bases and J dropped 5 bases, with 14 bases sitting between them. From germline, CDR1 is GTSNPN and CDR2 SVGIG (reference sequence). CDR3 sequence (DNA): TGTGCCTGCCAGAAAGGACAAAGGGCCAACGTCCTGACTTTC. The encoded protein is CACQKGQRANVLTF.

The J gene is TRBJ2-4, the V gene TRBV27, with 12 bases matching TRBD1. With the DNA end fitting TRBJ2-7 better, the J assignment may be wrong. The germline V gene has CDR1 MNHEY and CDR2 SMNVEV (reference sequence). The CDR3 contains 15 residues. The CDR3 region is CASSPPGQGANEQYF. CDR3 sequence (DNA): TGTGCCAGCAGTCCACCGGGACAGGGGGCAAACGAGCAGTACTTC.

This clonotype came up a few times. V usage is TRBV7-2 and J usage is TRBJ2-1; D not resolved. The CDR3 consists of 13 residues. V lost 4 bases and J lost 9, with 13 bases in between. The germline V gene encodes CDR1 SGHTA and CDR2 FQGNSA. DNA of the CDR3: TGTGCCAGCAGCTCCGAGCTAGTAAGTGAGCAGTTCTTC. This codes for CASSSELVSEQFF.

The CDR3 region has the DNA TGTGCCAGCAGCGAGCCTAGAGGGGCCAACGTCCTGACTTTC. As protein: CASSEPRGANVLTF. The J gene is TRBJ2-6, the V gene TRBV6-5; D unresolved. The CDR3 spans 14 residues. V dropped 6 bases and J dropped 4 bases, with 10 bases sitting between them. Germline CDR1 reads MNHEY; CDR2 reads SVGAGI.